These T cell receptor beta chains were read from a single sample in a study of human T cells and chemical hapten exposure. Each CDR3 protein gets one entry after TCRdb re-called the RACE reads with MiXCR. The table records 45,000 to 60,000 distinct CDR3 sequences, 7.5% to 10% of them present only once. The source material was whole blood, sampled in connection with sensitization to the hapten diphenylcyclopropenone (DPC). The receptors stem from a woman aged 40 to 50 with alopecia areata. Some clones in this sample may be carry-over from other donors' samples. Both conserved end residues are part of each CDR3. D genes are given only for firm matches. Size is stated for part of the rows, as once, few or many counts, or as a class when the clone is expanded.

clone_size: many
d_call: .
v_call: TRBV5-5
j_call: TRBJ2-2
cdr3_nt: TGTGCCAGCAGCCCCGAGCCGGGTGGCACCGGGGAGCTGTTTTTT
cdr3_aa: CASSPEPGGTGELFF

clone_size: once
d_call: TRBD1
v_call: TRBV11-1
j_call: TRBJ1-4
cdr3_nt: TGTGCCAGCAGTGAGGGGACAGATGAAAAACTGTTTTTT
cdr3_aa: CASSEGTDEKLFF

clone_size: many
d_call: .
v_call: TRBV7-3
j_call: TRBJ2-6
cdr3_nt: TGTGCCAGCAGCTCGACCGGTCAACGCTCTGGGGCCAACGTCCTGACTTTC
cdr3_aa: CASSSTGQRSGANVLTF

clone_size: .
d_call: .
v_call: TRBV27
j_call: TRBJ1-2
cdr3_nt: TGTGCCAGCAGTTTATCGATAGGGGCTATAAACTATGGCTACACCTTC
cdr3_aa: CASSLSIGAINYGYTF

clone_size: few
d_call: TRBD2
v_call: TRBV5-1
j_call: TRBJ2-5
cdr3_nt: TGCGCCAGCAGATCGGGGGGAGAGACCCAGTACTTC
cdr3_aa: CASRSGGETQYF

clone_size: many
d_call: TRBD1
v_call: TRBV7-6
j_call: TRBJ1-5
cdr3_nt: TGTGCCAGCAGCCTGTGGGACAGGCCGAATCAGCCCCAGCATTTT
cdr3_aa: CASSLWDRPNQPQHF

clone_size: .
d_call: .
v_call: TRBV5-6
j_call: TRBJ1-2
cdr3_nt: TGTGCCAGCAGCTTGGCGCACTTGCTTCTGGGACTCGCTGGCTACACCTTC
cdr3_aa: CASSLAHLLLGLAGYTF

clone_size: few
d_call: .
v_call: TRBV7-9
j_call: TRBJ2-5
cdr3_nt: TGTGCCAGCAGCCCCATAGGTCGCGAGACCCAGTACTTC
cdr3_aa: CASSPIGRETQYF

clone_size: many
d_call: TRBD1
v_call: TRBV7-3
j_call: TRBJ2-1
cdr3_nt: TGTGCCAGCAGCTCGGGACAGGGACACAATGAGCAGTTCTTC
cdr3_aa: CASSSGQGHNEQFF

clone_size: many
d_call: TRBD2
v_call: TRBV7-2
j_call: TRBJ2-1
cdr3_nt: TGTGCCAGCAGCCGGGGGACTAGGAGCAATGAGCAGTTCTTC
cdr3_aa: CASSRGTRSNEQFF

clone_size: few
d_call: TRBD1
v_call: TRBV6-2/TRBV6-3
j_call: TRBJ1-1
cdr3_nt: TGTGCCAGCAGTTACAGGGGACAGATGAACACTGAAGCTTTCTTT
cdr3_aa: CASSYRGQMNTEAFF

clone_size: few
d_call: TRBD2
v_call: TRBV12-3/TRBV12-4
j_call: TRBJ2-3
cdr3_nt: TGTGCCAGCAGTTTAATCCCCCTAGCGGGGGCCACAGATACGCAGTATTTT
cdr3_aa: CASSLIPLAGATDTQYF

clone_size: many
d_call: TRBD1
v_call: TRBV6-6
j_call: TRBJ1-2
cdr3_nt: TGTGCCAGCAGTAAGACACCCGAACAGGGGGCGAACTATGGCTACACCTTC
cdr3_aa: CASSKTPEQGANYGYTF

clone_size: many
d_call: .
v_call: TRBV18
j_call: TRBJ1-5
cdr3_nt: TGTGCCAGCTCACCTCAGGGTCATAGCAATCAGCCCCAGCATTTT
cdr3_aa: CASSPQGHSNQPQHF

clone_size: many
d_call: TRBD2
v_call: TRBV12-3/TRBV12-4
j_call: TRBJ2-1
cdr3_nt: TGTGCCAGCAGTCCTAGCGGGGGTCATGAGCAGTTCTTC
cdr3_aa: CASSPSGGHEQFF

clone_size: few
d_call: .
v_call: TRBV27
j_call: TRBJ1-6
cdr3_nt: TGTGCCAGCCGCCCTTTACCGGGGGCTCGATCACCCCTCCACTTT
cdr3_aa: CASRPLPGARSPLHF

clone_size: many
d_call: .
v_call: TRBV6-6
j_call: TRBJ1-3
cdr3_nt: TGTGCCAGCAGTACGCAGACATTTCTCTCTGGAAACACCATATATTTT
cdr3_aa: CASSTQTFLSGNTIYF

clone_size: few
d_call: TRBD1
v_call: TRBV29-1
j_call: TRBJ1-2
cdr3_nt: TGCAGCGTTGAGACAGGGGAGGGCTATGGCTACACCTTC
cdr3_aa: CSVETGEGYGYTF

clone_size: many
d_call: .
v_call: TRBV7-2
j_call: TRBJ2-3
cdr3_nt: TGTGCCAGCAGCTCCGGGACTTTCAGCACAGATACGCAGTATTTT
cdr3_aa: CASSSGTFSTDTQYF

clone_size: .
d_call: .
v_call: TRBV12-3/TRBV12-4
j_call: TRBJ2-1
cdr3_nt: TGTGCCAGCGACTCGGGGGAAAAATTATATGAGCAGTTCTTC
cdr3_aa: CASDSGEKLYEQFF

clone_size: few
d_call: .
v_call: TRBV5-1
j_call: TRBJ2-2
cdr3_nt: TGCGCCAGCCGTTCGGGGGCGAGTACCGGGGAGCTGTTTTTT
cdr3_aa: CASRSGASTGELFF

clone_size: many
d_call: TRBD1
v_call: TRBV6-6
j_call: TRBJ2-5
cdr3_nt: TGTGCCAGCAGTGACGGACAGGGGAGAGAAGAGACCCAGTACTTC
cdr3_aa: CASSDGQGREETQYF

clone_size: few
d_call: .
v_call: TRBV20-1
j_call: TRBJ1-6
cdr3_nt: TGCAGTGCCCCCCAGGACCCGGGTGGTAATTCACCCCTCCACTTT
cdr3_aa: CSAPQDPGGNSPLHF

clone_size: many
d_call: .
v_call: TRBV30
j_call: TRBJ1-5
cdr3_nt: TGTGCCTGGGGTACCGGGACGTTGAATCAGCCCCAGCATTTT
cdr3_aa: CAWGTGTLNQPQHF

clone_size: .
d_call: .
v_call: TRBV5-1
j_call: TRBJ1-2
cdr3_nt: TGCGCCAGCAGCTGGACCGGGACCTCGAGCGGCTACACCTTC
cdr3_aa: CASSWTGTSSGYTF

clone_size: few
d_call: .
v_call: TRBV30
j_call: TRBJ1-1
cdr3_nt: TGTGCCGGGGGACGGCCGGACACTGAAGCTTTCTTT
cdr3_aa: CAGGRPDTEAFF

clone_size: few
d_call: .
v_call: TRBV15
j_call: TRBJ2-5
cdr3_nt: TGTGCCACCAGCGGGGGGATTCAAGAGACCCAGTACTTC
cdr3_aa: CATSGGIQETQYF

clone_size: few
d_call: TRBD2
v_call: TRBV7-9
j_call: TRBJ2-5
cdr3_nt: TGTGCCAGCAGCTTAGGGGGACTACTCCAAGAGACCCAGTACTTC
cdr3_aa: CASSLGGLLQETQYF

clone_size: few
d_call: .
v_call: TRBV4-3
j_call: TRBJ1-4
cdr3_nt: TGCGCCAGCAGCCAAGTCTTCGGCTCCGACGTGGAAAAACTGTTTTTT
cdr3_aa: CASSQVFGSDVEKLFF

clone_size: few
d_call: TRBD1
v_call: TRBV18
j_call: TRBJ2-5
cdr3_nt: TGTGCCAGCTCACCACGGGGACAGCGTCAAGAGACCCAGTACTTC
cdr3_aa: CASSPRGQRQETQYF

clone_size: many
d_call: .
v_call: TRBV24-1
j_call: TRBJ2-2
cdr3_nt: TGTGCCACCAGTGCGTTTACAGGGTTTAACACCGGGGAGCTGTTTTTT
cdr3_aa: CATSAFTGFNTGELFF

clone_size: once
d_call: TRBD1
v_call: TRBV5-1
j_call: TRBJ1-1
cdr3_nt: TGCGCCAGCAGCCCGACAGGGGGCCTAGAAGCTTTCTTT
cdr3_aa: CASSPTGGLEAFF

clone_size: many
d_call: TRBD1
v_call: TRBV25-1
j_call: TRBJ1-1
cdr3_nt: TGTGCCAGCAGCGACAGGGTCACGAACACTGAAGCTTTCTTT
cdr3_aa: CASSDRVTNTEAFF

clone_size: many
d_call: TRBD2
v_call: TRBV7-3
j_call: TRBJ2-2
cdr3_nt: TGTGCCAGCAGCCCGCAAGCGGGGGGCGGCGGGGAGCTGTTTTTT
cdr3_aa: CASSPQAGGGGELFF

clone_size: few
d_call: TRBD2
v_call: TRBV12-3/TRBV12-4
j_call: TRBJ2-1
cdr3_nt: TGTGCCAGCAGTTCGGGGTCCACGGGGGGCTACAATGAGCAGTTCTTC
cdr3_aa: CASSSGSTGGYNEQFF

clone_size: .
d_call: .
v_call: TRBV30
j_call: TRBJ2-7
cdr3_nt: TGTGCCTGGAGTGGACAGCCCAACGACGAGCAGTACTTC
cdr3_aa: CAWSGQPNDEQYF

clone_size: .
d_call: .
v_call: TRBV5-1
j_call: TRBJ1-1
cdr3_nt: TGCGCCAGCAGCTTTCGTTCGAACACTGAAGCTTTCTTT
cdr3_aa: CASSFRSNTEAFF

clone_size: many
d_call: .
v_call: TRBV20-1
j_call: TRBJ1-2
cdr3_nt: TGCAGTGCTAGAACCGACACCTATGGCTACACCTTC
cdr3_aa: CSARTDTYGYTF

clone_size: few
d_call: .
v_call: TRBV7-6
j_call: TRBJ2-5
cdr3_nt: TGTGCCAGCAGCTTAGAGGTGGCAGACTCCTCGGCCCAGTACTTC
cdr3_aa: CASSLEVADSSAQYF

clone_size: few
d_call: TRBD1
v_call: TRBV20-1
j_call: TRBJ1-5
cdr3_nt: TGCAGTGCTAGAGCTGGGACAGGGGCAAATCAGCCCCAGCATTTT
cdr3_aa: CSARAGTGANQPQHF

clone_size: many
d_call: .
v_call: TRBV29-1
j_call: TRBJ1-2
cdr3_nt: TGCAGCGTTGAGCAAAGGTTGGCGAAGTATGGCTACACCTTC
cdr3_aa: CSVEQRLAKYGYTF

clone_size: many
d_call: TRBD1
v_call: TRBV4-1
j_call: TRBJ1-5
cdr3_nt: TGCGCCAGCAGCCAAGAATCAGGGGGCCTCCCCAATCAGCCCCAGCATTTT
cdr3_aa: CASSQESGGLPNQPQHF

clone_size: .
d_call: .
v_call: TRBV10-2
j_call: TRBJ1-6
cdr3_nt: TGCGCCAGCAGTGAGGGGGGCGGCACCTATAATTCACCCCTCCACTTT
cdr3_aa: CASSEGGGTYNSPLHF

clone_size: many
d_call: TRBD1
v_call: TRBV2
j_call: TRBJ1-5
cdr3_nt: TGTGCCAGCAGTGATTGGACAGGGGTTTCGGGGCAGCCCCAGCATTTT
cdr3_aa: CASSDWTGVSGQPQHF

clone_size: many
d_call: TRBD1
v_call: TRBV18
j_call: TRBJ1-2
cdr3_nt: TGTGCCAGCTCAACATTGGACAGGTCTGGCTACACCTTC
cdr3_aa: CASSTLDRSGYTF

clone_size: many
d_call: .
v_call: TRBV11-3
j_call: TRBJ2-1
cdr3_nt: TGTGCCAGCAGCTCACAGGGTTTCGACAATGAGCAGTTCTTC
cdr3_aa: CASSSQGFDNEQFF

clone_size: few
d_call: .
v_call: TRBV2
j_call: TRBJ1-2
cdr3_nt: TGTGCCAGCAGTGATAGCGAGTATGGCTACACCTTC
cdr3_aa: CASSDSEYGYTF

clone_size: few
d_call: TRBD2
v_call: TRBV20-1
j_call: TRBJ2-7
cdr3_nt: TGCAGTGCTAGAAGCTGGAAGCGGGAATCCTACGAGCAGTACTTC
cdr3_aa: CSARSWKRESYEQYF

clone_size: .
d_call: TRBD1
v_call: TRBV4-3
j_call: TRBJ1-2
cdr3_nt: TGCGCCAGCAGCCGATCAAATGACCGGGACAGCTATGGCTACACCTTC
cdr3_aa: CASSRSNDRDSYGYTF